A single sample gave rise to the 7 T cell receptor beta chains below, sequenced in a study of blood T cell repertoires in COVID-19. Profiled with immunoSEQ multiplex PCR; TCRdb holds only in-frame clones, not every one. The sample yields a few hundred thousand clones, approximately 81% seen once. Material for sequencing was peripheral blood. These receptors came from a woman older than 75 with active or convalescent COVID-19.

This chain links TRBV5-1 with TRBJ1-1, with D unresolved. The CDR3 length is 13 residues. Germline lookup yields CDR1 SGHRS and CDR2 YFSETQ. V lost 0 bases, J lost 8 bases, and 11 bases lay in between. CDR3 sequence (DNA): TGCGCCAGCAGCTTGGCACGGTCCCTGGAAGCTTTCTTT. As protein: CASSLARSLEAFF.

A single count supports this clone. The chain employs TRBV29-1 and TRBJ2-7, with 10 bases aligning to TRBD2. With 4 bases clipped from V and 2 bases from J, the junction kept 11 bases outside the gene matches. CDR1 and CDR2 (germline): SQVTM, ANQGSEA. The CDR3 has 16 residues. CDR3 protein: CSVGHSSGGGTYEQYF. The CDR3 DNA follows: TGCAGCGTTGGTCATTCTAGCGGGGGAGGGACCTACGAGCAGTACTTC.

This chain links TRBV19 with TRBJ2-2, with 12 bases identical to TRBD2. The CDR3 is 16 residues long. Trimming at V came to 5 bases and at J to 6 bases, leaving 7 bases not matched to a gene. Germline V gene lookup returns CDR1 LNHDA and CDR2 SQIVND (reference sequence). The CDR3 DNA sequence: TGTGCCAGTAGTCCTTCTAGCGGGGGGGCCCCCGGGGAGCTGTTTTTT. Protein: CASSPSSGGAPGELFF.

The chain combines TRBV3-1 (or the pseudogene TRBV3-2) with TRBJ1-2; the D is unclear. CDR3 length equals 14 residues. CDR1 is LGHDT, CDR2 YNNKEL, per germline (reference sequence). Trimming left V 1 base short and J 6 bases short, with 12 bases between. The CDR3 loop reads CASSQVGTTNGYTF. The CDR3 nucleotides are TGTGCCAGCAGCCAAGTTGGTACGACAAATGGCTACACCTTC.

The rearrangement uses TRBV11-1 and TRBJ1-2; 7 bases are shared with TRBD1. The V segment lost 5 bases and the J segment 8 bases; nucleotides outside the gene matches: 5. The CDR3 sequence is 12 residues long. The germline V gene has CDR1 SGHAT and CDR2 FQDESV (reference sequence). CDR3 DNA sequence: TGTGCCAGCAGCACAGGGGTTGTGGGCTACACCTTC. Protein product: CASSTGVVGYTF.

This clone was recorded only once. The gene calls are TRBV10-3 and TRBJ2-7; the D gene is possibly TRBD1 (6 bases). The germline gives CDR1 ENHRY, CDR2 SYGVKD. The V and J ends lost 3 bases and 7 bases respectively, with 7 bases between them. This CDR3 has 11 amino acids. The CDR3 DNA reads as TGTGCCATCAGTGAAGGGGGTGAGCAGTACTTC. This encodes CAISEGGEQYF.

As DNA, the CDR3 is TGCGCCAGCAGCTCGCAAGACAGGTTCTACAATGAGCAGTTCTTC. This codes for CASSSQDRFYNEQFF. J is TRBJ2-1 and V is TRBV5-1; maybe TRBD1 (6 bases). Trimming pared 3 bases from V and 3 bases from J, leaving 13 bases between. In germline, CDR1 is SGHRS, CDR2 YFSETQ. The CDR3 extends over 15 amino acids.